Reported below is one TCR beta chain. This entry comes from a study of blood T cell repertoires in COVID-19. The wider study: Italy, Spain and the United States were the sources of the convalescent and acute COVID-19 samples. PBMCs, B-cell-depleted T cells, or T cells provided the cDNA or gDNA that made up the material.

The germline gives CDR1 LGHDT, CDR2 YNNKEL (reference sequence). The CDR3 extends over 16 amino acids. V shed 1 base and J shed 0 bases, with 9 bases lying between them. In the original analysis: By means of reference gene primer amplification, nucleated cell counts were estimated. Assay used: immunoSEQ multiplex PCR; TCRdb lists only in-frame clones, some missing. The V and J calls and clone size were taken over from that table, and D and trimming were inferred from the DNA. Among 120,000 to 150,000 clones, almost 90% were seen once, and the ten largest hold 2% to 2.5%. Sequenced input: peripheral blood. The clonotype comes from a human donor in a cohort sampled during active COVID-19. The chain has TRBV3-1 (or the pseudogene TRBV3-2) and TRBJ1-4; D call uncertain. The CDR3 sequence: CASSQANSATNEKLFF. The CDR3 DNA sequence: TGTGCCAGCAGCCAAGCGAACAGTGCAACTAATGAAAAACTGTTTTTT.